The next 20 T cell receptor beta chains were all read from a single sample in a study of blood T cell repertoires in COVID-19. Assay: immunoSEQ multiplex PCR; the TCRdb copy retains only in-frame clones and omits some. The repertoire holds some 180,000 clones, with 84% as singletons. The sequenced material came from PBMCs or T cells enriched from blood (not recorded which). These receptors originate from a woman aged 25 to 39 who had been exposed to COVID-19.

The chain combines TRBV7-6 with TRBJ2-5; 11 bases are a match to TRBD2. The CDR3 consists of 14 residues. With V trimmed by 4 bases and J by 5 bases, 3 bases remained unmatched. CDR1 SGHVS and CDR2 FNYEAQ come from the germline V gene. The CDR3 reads CASSSRTSGETQYF. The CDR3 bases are TGTGCCAGCAGCTCACGGACTAGCGGGGAGACCCAGTACTTC.

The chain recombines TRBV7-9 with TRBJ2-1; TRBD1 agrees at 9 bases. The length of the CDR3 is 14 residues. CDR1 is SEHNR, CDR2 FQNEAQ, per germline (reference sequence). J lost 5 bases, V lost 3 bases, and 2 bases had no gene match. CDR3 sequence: CASSLGQGNNEQFF. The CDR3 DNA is TGTGCCAGCAGCTTGGGACAGGGTAACAATGAGCAGTTCTTC.

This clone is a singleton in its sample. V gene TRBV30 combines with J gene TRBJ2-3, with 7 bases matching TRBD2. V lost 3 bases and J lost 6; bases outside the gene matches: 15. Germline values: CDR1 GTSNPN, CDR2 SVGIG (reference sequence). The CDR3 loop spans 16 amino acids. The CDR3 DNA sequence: TGTGCCTGGAGAAAGCGAGGGCTAGCGGCATCTGATACGCAGTATTTT. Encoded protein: CAWRKRGLAASDTQYF.

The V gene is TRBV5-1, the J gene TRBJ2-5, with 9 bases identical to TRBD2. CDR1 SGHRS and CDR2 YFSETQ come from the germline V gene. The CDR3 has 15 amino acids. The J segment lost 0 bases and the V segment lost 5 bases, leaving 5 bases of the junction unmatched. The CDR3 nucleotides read TGCGCCAGCAGATTAGCGGGGGCACACCAAGAGACCCAGTACTTC. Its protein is CASRLAGAHQETQYF.

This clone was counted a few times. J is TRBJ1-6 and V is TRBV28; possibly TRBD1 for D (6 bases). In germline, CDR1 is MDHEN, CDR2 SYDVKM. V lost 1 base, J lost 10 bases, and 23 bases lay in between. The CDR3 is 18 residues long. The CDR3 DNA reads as TGTGCCAGCAGTTTATCCGGGTTTTTAGGGGGGGAGGACTCACCCCTCCACTTT. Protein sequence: CASSLSGFLGGEDSPLHF.

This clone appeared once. The CDR3 protein is CAWSVVPRYYAKGYTF. The CDR3 DNA follows: TGTGCCTGGAGTGTAGTCCCGAGGTATTACGCTAAGGGCTACACCTTC. The chain is built from TRBV30 and TRBJ1-2, with D hard to call. The CDR3 extends over 16 amino acids. Trimming left V 0 bases short and J 8 bases short, with 22 bases between. Germline V gene data show CDR1 as GTSNPN and CDR2 as SVGIG (reference sequence).

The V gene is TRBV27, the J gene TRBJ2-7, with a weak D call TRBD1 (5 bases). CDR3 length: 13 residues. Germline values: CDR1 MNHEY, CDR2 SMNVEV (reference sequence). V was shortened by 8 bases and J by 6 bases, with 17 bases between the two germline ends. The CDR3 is CASSQGRATEQYF. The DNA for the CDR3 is TGTGCCAGCTCCCAGGGCAGGGCCACCGAGCAGTACTTC.

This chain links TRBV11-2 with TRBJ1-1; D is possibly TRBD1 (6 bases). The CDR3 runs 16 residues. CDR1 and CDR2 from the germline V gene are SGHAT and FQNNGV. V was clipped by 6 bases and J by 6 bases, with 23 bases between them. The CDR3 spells CASSLPKSGVEPEAFF. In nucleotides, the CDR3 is TGTGCCAGCAGTTTGCCCAAGTCAGGGGTTGAACCTGAAGCTTTCTTT. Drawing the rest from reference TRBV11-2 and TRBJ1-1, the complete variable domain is EAGVAQSPRYKIIEKRQSVAFWCNPISGHATLYWYQQILGQGPKLLIQFQNNGVVDDSQLPKDRFSAERLKGVDSTLKIQPAKLEDSAVYLCASSLPKSGVEPEAFFGQGTRLTVV.

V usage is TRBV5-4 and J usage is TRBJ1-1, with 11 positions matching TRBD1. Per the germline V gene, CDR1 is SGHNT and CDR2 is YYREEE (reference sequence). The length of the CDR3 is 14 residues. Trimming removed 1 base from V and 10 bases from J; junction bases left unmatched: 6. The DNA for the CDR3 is TGTGCCAGCAGCTTGTGGACAGGGGGCAATGGAGCTTTCTTT. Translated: CASSLWTGGNGAFF.

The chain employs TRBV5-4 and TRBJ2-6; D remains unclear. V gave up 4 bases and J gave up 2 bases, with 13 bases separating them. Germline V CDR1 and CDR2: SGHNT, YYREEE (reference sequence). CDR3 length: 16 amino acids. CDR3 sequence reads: CASSPAPGTGANVLTF. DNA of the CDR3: TGTGCCAGCAGCCCTGCGCCAGGCACTGGGGCCAACGTCCTGACTTTC.

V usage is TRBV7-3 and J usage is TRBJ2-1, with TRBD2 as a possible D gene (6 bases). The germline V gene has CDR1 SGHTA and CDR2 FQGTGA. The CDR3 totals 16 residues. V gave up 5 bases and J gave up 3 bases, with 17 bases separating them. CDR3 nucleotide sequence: TGTGCCAGCAGCCTCGACTTACTAGCTGGCTACAATGAGCAGTTCTTC. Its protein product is CASSLDLLAGYNEQFF.

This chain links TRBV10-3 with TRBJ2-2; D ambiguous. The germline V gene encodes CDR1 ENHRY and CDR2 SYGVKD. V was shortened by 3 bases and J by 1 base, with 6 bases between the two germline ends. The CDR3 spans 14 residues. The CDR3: CAISDAGNTGELFF. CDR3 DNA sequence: TGTGCCATCAGTGATGCAGGGAACACCGGGGAGCTGTTTTTT.

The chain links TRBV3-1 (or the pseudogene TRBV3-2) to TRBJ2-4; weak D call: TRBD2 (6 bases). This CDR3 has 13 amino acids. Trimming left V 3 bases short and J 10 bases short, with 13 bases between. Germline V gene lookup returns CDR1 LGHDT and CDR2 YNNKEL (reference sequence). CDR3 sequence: CASSHGGPGIQYF. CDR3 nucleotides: TGTGCCAGCAGCCACGGAGGGCCAGGGATTCAGTACTTC.

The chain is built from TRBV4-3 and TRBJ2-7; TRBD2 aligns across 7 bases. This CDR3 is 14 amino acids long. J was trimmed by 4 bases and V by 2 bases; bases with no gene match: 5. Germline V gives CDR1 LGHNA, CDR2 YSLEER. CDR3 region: CASSQRGEGYEQYF. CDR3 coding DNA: TGCGCCAGCAGCCAACGAGGGGAGGGGTACGAGCAGTACTTC.

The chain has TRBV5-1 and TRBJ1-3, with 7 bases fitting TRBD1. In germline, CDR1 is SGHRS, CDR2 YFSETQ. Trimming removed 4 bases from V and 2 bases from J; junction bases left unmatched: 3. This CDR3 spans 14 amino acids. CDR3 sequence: CASSAGTAGNTIYF. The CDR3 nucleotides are TGCGCCAGCAGCGCCGGGACAGCTGGAAACACCATATATTTT.

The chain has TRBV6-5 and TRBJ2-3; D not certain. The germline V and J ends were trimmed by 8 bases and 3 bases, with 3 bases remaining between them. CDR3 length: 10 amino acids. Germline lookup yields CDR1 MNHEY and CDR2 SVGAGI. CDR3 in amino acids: CASSTDTQYF. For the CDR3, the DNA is TGTGCCAGCTCAACAGATACGCAGTATTTT.

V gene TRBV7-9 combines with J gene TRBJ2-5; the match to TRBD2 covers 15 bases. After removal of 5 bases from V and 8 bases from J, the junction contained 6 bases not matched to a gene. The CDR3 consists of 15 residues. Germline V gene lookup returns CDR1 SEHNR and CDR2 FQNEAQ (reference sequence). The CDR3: CASSPGTSGGITQYF. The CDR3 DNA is TGTGCCAGCAGCCCAGGGACTAGCGGGGGGATAACCCAGTACTTC.

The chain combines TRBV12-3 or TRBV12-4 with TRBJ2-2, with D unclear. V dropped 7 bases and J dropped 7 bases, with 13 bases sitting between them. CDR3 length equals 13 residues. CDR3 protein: CASTPIAGGELFF. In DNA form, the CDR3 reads TGTGCCAGCACCCCCATCGCAGGCGGGGAGCTGTTTTTT.

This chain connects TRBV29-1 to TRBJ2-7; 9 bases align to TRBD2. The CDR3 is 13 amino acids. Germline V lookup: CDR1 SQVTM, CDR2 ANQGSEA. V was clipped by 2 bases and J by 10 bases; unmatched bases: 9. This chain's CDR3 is CSVEIVTSGLQYF. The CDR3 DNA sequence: TGCAGCGTTGAAATTGTGACTAGCGGTTTACAGTACTTC.

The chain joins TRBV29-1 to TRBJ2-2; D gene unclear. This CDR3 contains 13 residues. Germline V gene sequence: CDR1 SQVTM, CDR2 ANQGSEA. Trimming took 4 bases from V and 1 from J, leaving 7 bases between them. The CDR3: CSVVRQNTGELFF. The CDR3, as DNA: TGCAGCGTTGTCCGACAGAACACCGGGGAGCTGTTTTTT.